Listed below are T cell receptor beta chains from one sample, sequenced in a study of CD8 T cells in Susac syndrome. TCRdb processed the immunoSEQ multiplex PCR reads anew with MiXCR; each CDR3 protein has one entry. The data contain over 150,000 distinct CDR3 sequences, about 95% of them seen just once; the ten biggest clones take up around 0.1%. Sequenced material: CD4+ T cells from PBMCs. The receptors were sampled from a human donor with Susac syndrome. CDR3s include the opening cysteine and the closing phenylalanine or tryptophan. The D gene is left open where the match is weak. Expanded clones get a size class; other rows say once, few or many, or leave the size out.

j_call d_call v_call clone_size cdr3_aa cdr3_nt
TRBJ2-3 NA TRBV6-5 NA CASKIRNTQYF TGTGCCAGCAAAATACGAAATACGCAGTATTTT
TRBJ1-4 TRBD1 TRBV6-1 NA CASSNPGGPREKLFF TGTGCCAGCAGTAACCCAGGGGGCCCGAGAGAAAAACTGTTTTTT
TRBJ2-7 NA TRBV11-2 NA CASSADSRSYEQYF TGTGCCAGCAGCGCGGACAGCCGCTCCTACGAGCAGTACTTC
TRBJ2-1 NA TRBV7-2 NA CASSLDAGTYNEQFF TGTGCCAGCAGCTTAGATGCCGGGACCTACAATGAGCAGTTCTTC
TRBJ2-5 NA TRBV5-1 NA CASGPGVGEETQYF TGCGCCAGCGGTCCCGGTGTCGGGGAAGAGACCCAGTACTTC
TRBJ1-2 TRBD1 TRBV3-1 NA CASSLGQGRYYGYTF TGTGCCAGCAGCCTTGGACAGGGGAGATACTATGGCTACACCTTC
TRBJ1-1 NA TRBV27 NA CASSLSREVTEAFF TGTGCCAGCAGTTTATCAAGGGAGGTCACTGAAGCTTTCTTT
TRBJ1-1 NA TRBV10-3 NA CAISVSENTEAFF TGTGCCATCAGTGTCAGTGAGAACACTGAAGCTTTCTTT
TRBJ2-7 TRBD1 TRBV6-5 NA CASIQGDEQYF TGTGCCAGCATCCAGGGGGACGAGCAGTACTTC
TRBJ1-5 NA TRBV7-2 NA CASSDQRGSQPQHF TGTGCCAGCAGCGATCAGAGGGGATCTCAGCCCCAGCATTTT
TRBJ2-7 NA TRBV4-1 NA CASSQDPGERGEQYF TGCGCCAGCAGCCAAGATCCGGGGGAAAGAGGGGAGCAGTACTTC
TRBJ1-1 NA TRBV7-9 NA CASSSGPGWTEAFF TGTGCCAGCAGCTCGGGACCCGGCTGGACTGAAGCTTTCTTT
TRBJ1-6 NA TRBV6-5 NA CASSSQDGLGSPLHF TGTGCCAGCAGTTCCCAAGACGGTCTAGGTTCACCCCTCCACTTT
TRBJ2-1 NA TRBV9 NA CASSQEGYEQFF TGTGCCAGCAGCCAAGAGGGGTATGAGCAGTTCTTC
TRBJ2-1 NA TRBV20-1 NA CSASTSVKAYNEQFF TGCAGTGCTAGCACCTCCGTAAAAGCCTACAATGAGCAGTTCTTC
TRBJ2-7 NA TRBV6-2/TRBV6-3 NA CASSSPTRTLSYEQYF TGTGCCAGCAGTTCTCCGACACGGACTCTATCCTACGAGCAGTACTTC
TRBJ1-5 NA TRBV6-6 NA CASSDAHSNQPQHF TGTGCCAGCAGCGACGCACATAGCAATCAGCCCCAGCATTTT
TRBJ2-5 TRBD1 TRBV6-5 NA CASGQGEQETQYF TGTGCCAGCGGACAGGGGGAACAAGAGACCCAGTACTTC
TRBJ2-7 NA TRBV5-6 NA CASSLGLALPSYEQYF TGTGCCAGCAGCTTGGGGCTAGCTTTACCTTCCTACGAGCAGTACTTC
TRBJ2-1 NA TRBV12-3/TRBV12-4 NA CASTPGTGNHEQFF TGTGCCAGCACCCCGGGAACGGGAAACCATGAGCAGTTCTTC
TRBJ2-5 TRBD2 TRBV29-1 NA CSVRPGLAGGPWETQYF TGCAGCGTTCGTCCGGGACTAGCGGGAGGGCCGTGGGAGACCCAGTACTTC
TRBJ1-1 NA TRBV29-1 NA CSVGFILNTEAFF TGCAGCGTTGGATTCATCCTTAACACTGAAGCTTTCTTT
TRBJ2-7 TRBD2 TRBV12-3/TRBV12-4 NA CASSLSGLELYEQYF TGTGCCAGCAGTTTATCGGGACTAGAGCTCTACGAGCAGTACTTC
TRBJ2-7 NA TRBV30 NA CAWSPRFYEQYF TGTGCCTGGAGTCCCCGTTTCTACGAGCAGTACTTC
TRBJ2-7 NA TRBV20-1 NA CSAGHPGLGEQYF TGCAGTGCTGGCCACCCCGGATTGGGAGAGCAGTACTTC
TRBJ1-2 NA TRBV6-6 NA CASSYSVFGQNYGYTF TGTGCCAGCAGTTACTCGGTCTTCGGACAGAACTATGGCTACACCTTC
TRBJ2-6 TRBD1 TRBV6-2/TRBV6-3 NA CASSTYRQGPIPAGANVLTF TGTGCCAGCAGTACATATCGACAGGGTCCAATCCCTGCTGGGGCCAACGTCCTGACTTTC
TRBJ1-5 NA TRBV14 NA CASSQSGNQPQHF TGTGCCAGCAGCCAAAGCGGCAATCAGCCCCAGCATTTT
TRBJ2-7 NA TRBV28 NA CASSSIYEQYF TGTGCCAGCAGTTCTATTTACGAGCAGTACTTC
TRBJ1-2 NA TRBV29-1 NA CSVDPGRSVGYTF TGCAGCGTTGATCCGGGCCGAAGTGTTGGCTACACCTTC
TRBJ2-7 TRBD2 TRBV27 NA CASSMDGLAGSYEQYF TGTGCCAGCAGTATGGACGGACTAGCGGGATCCTACGAGCAGTACTTC
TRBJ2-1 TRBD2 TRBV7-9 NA CASRHTSGRAYEQFF TGTGCCAGCAGGCACACTAGCGGGAGGGCCTATGAGCAGTTCTTC
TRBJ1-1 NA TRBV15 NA CATSIRAAPTEAFF TGTGCCACCAGCATCCGGGCAGCACCCACTGAAGCTTTCTTT
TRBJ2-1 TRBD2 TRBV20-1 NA CSASLAGAYNEQFF TGCAGTGCGAGCCTAGCGGGGGCTTACAATGAGCAGTTCTTC
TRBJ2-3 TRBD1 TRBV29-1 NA CSVEDTGADTQYF TGCAGCGTTGAAGACACAGGGGCAGATACGCAGTATTTT
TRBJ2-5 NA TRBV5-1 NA CASSLPGGETQYF TGCGCCAGCAGCTTGCCCGGTGGAGAGACCCAGTACTTC
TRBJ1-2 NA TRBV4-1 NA CASSKGTGSNYGYTF TGCGCCAGCAGCAAGGGGACGGGTTCTAACTATGGCTACACCTTC
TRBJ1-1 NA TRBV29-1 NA CSVGGKLLNTEAFF TGCAGCGTTGGAGGGAAGTTGTTGAACACTGAAGCTTTCTTT
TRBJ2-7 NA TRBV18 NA CASSSPPGTGSRKQYF TGTGCCAGCTCATCCCCTCCAGGGACCGGCAGTAGAAAGCAGTACTTC
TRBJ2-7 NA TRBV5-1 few CASTQGGHYEQYF TGCGCCAGCACCCAAGGGGGACACTACGAGCAGTACTTC
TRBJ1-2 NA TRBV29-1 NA CSGGTPNYGYTF TGCAGCGGTGGGACACCTAACTATGGCTACACCTTC
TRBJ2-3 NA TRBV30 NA CAWSGGTDTQYF TGTGCCTGGAGTGGGGGCACAGATACGCAGTATTTT
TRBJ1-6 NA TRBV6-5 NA CASRALNSPLHF TGTGCCAGCAGGGCCCTAAATTCACCCCTCCACTTT
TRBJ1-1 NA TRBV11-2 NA CASSLRDTALMNTEAFF TGTGCCAGCAGCTTACGGGACACGGCCCTGATGAACACTGAAGCTTTCTTT
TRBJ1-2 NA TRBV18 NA CASSPPSAEPGYTF TGTGCCAGCTCACCACCGTCGGCAGAACCAGGCTACACCTTC
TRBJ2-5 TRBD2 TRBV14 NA CASSQGIFGLAARETQYF TGTGCCAGCAGCCAAGGGATTTTCGGACTAGCGGCCAGGGAGACCCAGTACTTC
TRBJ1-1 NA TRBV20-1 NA CSARKSLGAGTEAFF TGCAGTGCTAGAAAGTCATTAGGCGCGGGCACTGAAGCTTTCTTT
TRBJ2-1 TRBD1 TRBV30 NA CAWNLKGQGAKNEQFF TGTGCCTGGAACCTAAAGGGACAGGGGGCGAAAAATGAGCAGTTCTTC
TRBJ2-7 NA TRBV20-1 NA CSAGLRPGHHYEQYF TGCAGTGCCGGACTGCGACCGGGACATCACTACGAGCAGTACTTC
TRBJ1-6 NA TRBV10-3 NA CAISLGVDRSPLHF TGTGCCATCAGCCTAGGCGTCGATAGATCACCCCTCCACTTT
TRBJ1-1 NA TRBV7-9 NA CASSLALFATEAFF TGTGCCAGCAGCTTAGCGCTGTTTGCCACTGAAGCTTTCTTT
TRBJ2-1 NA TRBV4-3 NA CASSHQGRVQFF TGCGCCAGCAGCCACCAAGGGCGAGTGCAGTTCTTC
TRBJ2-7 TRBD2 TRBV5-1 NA CASSLGLAGAEQYF TGCGCCAGCAGCTTGGGACTAGCGGGGGCCGAGCAGTACTTC
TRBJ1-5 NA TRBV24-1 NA CATPERKVNQPQHF TGTGCCACCCCCGAGAGGAAGGTCAATCAGCCCCAGCATTTT
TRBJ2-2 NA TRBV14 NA CASSQDYDLTGELFF TGTGCCAGCAGCCAAGATTATGACCTCACCGGGGAGCTGTTTTTT
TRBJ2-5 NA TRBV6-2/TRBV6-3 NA CASSLLEETQYF TGTGCCAGCAGCCTACTAGAAGAGACCCAGTACTTC
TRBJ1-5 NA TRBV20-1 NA CSASGQGMDQPQHF TGCAGTGCTAGTGGGCAGGGGATGGATCAGCCCCAGCATTTT
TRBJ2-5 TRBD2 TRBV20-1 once CSAPDRSGRAGFETQYF TGCAGTGCTCCCGACCGTAGCGGGAGGGCCGGATTCGAGACCCAGTACTTC